The 24 T cell receptor beta chains listed next were all sequenced from one sample in a study of T cell repertoires in cytomegalovirus infection. TCRdb re-called the reads through MiXCR, storing one row per CDR3 protein. Among roughly 920,000 distinct CDR3 sequences, roughly 30% were seen once, and the ten largest hold 11% to 15%. No antigen has been assigned to these receptors. Here the sequenced sample was cultured CD8+ T cells from PBMCs, taken from culture after CMV antigen stimulation. The receptors were gathered from a human donor in good health (CMV status not recorded). Some clones in this sample may be carry-over from other donors' samples.

The V gene is TRBV6-1, the J gene TRBJ2-7; D unresolved. This CDR3 has 14 residues. V was pared by 8 bases and J by 3 bases, with 17 bases between. Germline CDR1 reads MNHNS; CDR2 reads SASEGT. The CDR3 sequence: CASRDGPGYYEQYF. The CDR3 nucleotides are TGTGCCAGCCGAGATGGTCCGGGTTACTACGAGCAGTACTTC.

The chain carries TRBV3-1 and TRBJ2-5; 13 nucleotides agree with TRBD2. V lost 3 bases and J lost 5; bases outside the gene matches: 0. The length of the CDR3 is 14 residues. Germline V gives CDR1 LGHDT, CDR2 YNNKEL (reference sequence). The CDR3 DNA sequence: TGTGCCAGCAGCCAGGGACTAGCGGGGGAGACCCAGTACTTC. Translation: CASSQGLAGETQYF.

The chain has TRBV2 and TRBJ2-3; 11 bases agree with TRBD2. CDR1 and CDR2 from the germline V gene are SNHLY and FYNNEI. There are 15 residues in the CDR3. Trimming removed 7 bases from V and 2 bases from J; junction bases left unmatched: 5. The CDR3 loop reads CASIFSGGATDTQYF. The CDR3 DNA follows: TGTGCCAGCATTTTTAGCGGGGGGGCCACAGATACGCAGTATTTT.

The chain employs TRBV4-1 and TRBJ1-2, with D tentatively TRBD1 (5 bases). V shed 5 bases and J shed 7 bases, with 17 bases lying between them. The CDR3 spans 14 residues. CDR1 and CDR2 (germline): MGHRA, YSYEKL. The CDR3 sequence is CASSNRDGGSGYTF. The CDR3 DNA follows: TGCGCCAGCAGCAACCGGGACGGAGGGTCTGGCTACACCTTC.

This rearrangement joins TRBV14 to TRBJ1-2; D ambiguous. Germline values: CDR1 SGHDN, CDR2 FVKESK. Trimming removed 4 bases at V and 1 base at J, with 13 bases between. This CDR3 contains 15 residues. This chain's CDR3 is CASSPSVEINYGYTF. In DNA, the CDR3 is TGTGCCAGCAGCCCCTCGGTGGAAATTAACTATGGCTACACCTTC.

The CDR3 sequence: CASSQGQSLPYF. The CDR3 nucleotides are TGTGCCAGCAGTCAGGGACAGTCCCTCCCGTACTTC. The chain couples TRBV27 to TRBJ2-7; 7 positions agree with TRBD1. Per the germline V gene, CDR1 is MNHEY and CDR2 is SMNVEV (reference sequence). J lost 12 bases, V lost 5 bases, and 10 bases had no gene match. This CDR3 has 12 amino acids.

There are a few counts of this clonotype. J is TRBJ1-2 and V is TRBV7-9; D not resolved. The V and J ends lost 6 bases and 7 bases respectively, with 9 bases between them. This CDR3 spans 11 amino acids. Germline V gene sequence: CDR1 SEHNR, CDR2 FQNEAQ (reference sequence). The CDR3: CASSTASGYTF. Here the CDR3 DNA reads TGTGCCAGCAGTACCGCAAGTGGCTACACCTTC.

CDR3 nucleotide sequence: TGTGCCAGTAGTAGTGACAGCGCCGGTTACTCAAGGGACAATGAGCAGTTCTTC. Its protein product is CASSSDSAGYSRDNEQFF. The V call is TRBV19, the J call TRBJ2-1; D possibly corresponds to TRBD1 (5 bases). The CDR3 runs to 18 residues. V was cut by 4 bases and J by 5 bases, with 24 bases left in between. Looked up from germline, CDR1 is LNHDA and CDR2 is SQIVND (reference sequence).

This chain joins TRBV5-4 and TRBJ2-3; perhaps TRBD2 as D (7 bases). Germline V gene data show CDR1 as SGHNT and CDR2 as YYREEE (reference sequence). The CDR3 runs 17 residues. V lost 3 bases and J 2 bases, leaving 19 bases between the germline ends. The CDR3 region is CASSWRGGAGPTDTQYF. The CDR3 DNA sequence: TGTGCCAGCAGCTGGAGAGGGGGAGCGGGGCCCACAGATACGCAGTATTTT.

CDR3 protein: CASSFLGFNEQFF. In DNA form, the CDR3 reads TGTGCCAGCAGTTTTTTAGGGTTTAATGAGCAGTTCTTC. This rearrangement joins TRBV28 to TRBJ2-1; D unresolved. Germline V lookup: CDR1 MDHEN, CDR2 SYDVKM. The CDR3 totals 13 residues. Trimming shortened V by 3 bases and J by 7 bases, and 10 bases separated the two germline ends. The variable domain in full, with the rest retrieved from reference TRBV28 and TRBJ2-1, is DVKVTQSSRYLVKRTGEKVFLECVQDMDHENMFWYRQDPGLGLRLIYFSYDVKMKEKGDIPEGYSVSREKKERFSLILESASTNQTSMYLCASSFLGFNEQFFGPGTRLTVL.

A few counts support this clonotype. The genes are TRBV2 and TRBJ2-1; 10 nucleotides line up with TRBD2. There are 15 residues in the CDR3. V dropped 2 bases and J dropped 6; count of bases not matched to a gene: 4. The germline V gene encodes CDR1 SNHLY and CDR2 FYNNEI. CDR3 in amino acids: CASSEKGLAPNEQFF. CDR3 bases: TGTGCCAGCAGTGAAAAGGGACTAGCGCCCAATGAGCAGTTCTTC.

This chain joins TRBV6-8 and TRBJ2-5; TRBD2 matches at 8 bases. The length of the CDR3 is 16 residues. Germline CDR1 reads MNHGY; CDR2 reads SAAAGT. V shed 2 bases and J 5 bases; nucleotides not matched to a gene: 10. CDR3 nucleotide sequence: TGTGCCAGCAGTTACAGTGCTAGCGGGCAATGGGAGACCCAGTACTTC. It translates to CASSYSASGQWETQYF.

The table lists this clonotype with a few counts. The chain has TRBV10-3 and TRBJ2-3, with D possibly being TRBD2 (6 bases). The germline V gene has CDR1 ENHRY and CDR2 SYGVKD. V dropped 11 bases and J dropped 6 bases, with 24 bases sitting between them. The CDR3 has 15 amino acids. The CDR3 region has the DNA TGTGCCTCCCTTGGGACTCGGCCGGGTGGTGATACGCAGTATTTT. As protein: CASLGTRPGGDTQYF.

The rearrangement joins TRBV7-2 to TRBJ2-7, with TRBD2 as a possible D gene (6 bases). The CDR3 contains 13 residues. Trimming shortened V by 7 bases and J by 4 bases, and 14 bases separated the two germline ends. CDR1 is SGHTA, CDR2 FQGNSA, per germline. The CDR3 protein is CASTLGGFYEQYF. The DNA of the CDR3 is TGTGCCAGCACCCTTGGGGGGTTTTACGAGCAGTACTTC.

The chain has TRBV7-9 and TRBJ1-5; D is possibly TRBD1 (6 bases). CDR1 SEHNR and CDR2 FQNEAQ come from the germline V gene (reference sequence). The CDR3 runs 14 residues. Trimming pared 5 bases from V and 9 bases from J, leaving 17 bases between. This CDR3 is CASSPAGGERPQHF. The DNA of the CDR3 is TGTGCCAGCAGCCCCGCTGGGGGCGAGAGGCCCCAGCATTTT. Based on the CDR3 plus reference TRBV7-9 and TRBJ1-5, the full variable domain is DTGVSQNPRHKITKRGQNVTFRCDPISEHNRLYWYRQTLGQGPEFLTYFQNEAQLEKSRLLSDRFSAERPKGSFSTLEIQRTEQGDSAMYLCASSPAGGERPQHFGDGTRLSIL.

This clonotype is a singleton in its sample. The DNA for the CDR3 is TGCGCCAGCAGCCAAGAGAGGGTAAGGGCTGAAGCTTTCTTT. Its translation: CASSQERVRAEAFF. V usage is TRBV4-3 and J usage is TRBJ1-1; D not certain. Trimming left V 0 bases short and J 6 bases short, with 11 bases between. CDR3 size: 14 residues. Germline CDR1 reads LGHNA; CDR2 reads YSLEER.

This clonotype was seen just once. V usage is TRBV5-4 and J usage is TRBJ2-5; D not certain. The V and J ends lost 6 bases and 1 base respectively, with 7 bases between them. The V gene's germline CDR1 is SGHNT and CDR2 YYREEE (reference sequence). CDR3 length: 12 residues. In DNA form, the CDR3 reads TGTGCCAGCATGAACAGCCAAGAGACCCAGTACTTC. It is translated as CASMNSQETQYF. Drawing the rest from reference TRBV5-4 and TRBJ2-5, the complete variable domain is ETGVTQSPTHLIKTRGQQVTLRCSSQSGHNTVSWYQQALGQGPQFIFQYYREEENGRGNFPPRFSGLQFPNYSSELNVNALELDDSALYLCASMNSQETQYFGPGTRLLVL.

The rearrangement joins TRBV2 to TRBJ1-2, with 10 bases fitting TRBD1. This CDR3 comprises 16 residues. Unmatched junction bases numbered 12, after V lost 7 bases and J lost 4 bases. The germline V gene has CDR1 SNHLY and CDR2 FYNNEI. The CDR3 DNA follows: TGTGCCAGCAACGGCTTGGGACAGGGGTCCTCCTATGGCTACACCTTC. Its translation is CASNGLGQGSSYGYTF.

This clonotype was counted between two and nine times. This chain links TRBV6-6 with TRBJ2-5; 10 bases map to TRBD2. CDR1 and CDR2 from the germline V gene are MNHNY and SVGAGI (reference sequence). This CDR3 is built from 14 residues. Trimming cost V 8 bases and J 4 bases; bases outside gene matches: 7. The CDR3 bases are TGTGCCAGCGAAAAGCGGGGGGGCGGAGAGACCCAGTACTTC. It translates to CASEKRGGGETQYF.

Ten or more counts support this clonotype. CDR3 sequence: CASRPSGANVLTF. Here the CDR3 DNA reads TGTGCCAGCAGGCCCTCTGGGGCCAACGTCCTGACTTTC. V usage is TRBV7-6 and J usage is TRBJ2-6; the D is unclear. The CDR3 consists of 13 residues. Trimming removed 6 bases from V and 0 bases from J, with 3 bases in between. Per the germline V gene, CDR1 is SGHVS and CDR2 is FNYEAQ.

This clonotype was counted only a few times. V is TRBV2 and J is TRBJ1-2; D not resolved. V was shortened by 5 bases and J by 3 bases, with 25 bases between the two germline ends. CDR3 length: 18 amino acids. Germline CDR1 SNHLY, CDR2 FYNNEI. CDR3 sequence: CASSPPHHRAPLYYGYTF. The CDR3 DNA is TGTGCCAGCAGTCCACCACACCACCGGGCCCCCCTATACTATGGCTACACCTTC.

This clonotype has more than one count but fewer than ten. The genes are TRBV15 and TRBJ1-5; D call uncertain. CDR3 length: 16 residues. Germline CDR1 reads LNHNV; CDR2 reads YYDKDF (reference sequence). V dropped 0 bases and J dropped 2 bases, with 11 bases sitting between them. The CDR3 nucleotides are TGTGCCACCAGCAGAGAAAGCGGGTCGGGCAATCAGCCCCAGCATTTT. It is translated as CATSRESGSGNQPQHF.

The J gene is TRBJ2-7, the V gene TRBV20-1, with D tentatively TRBD1 or TRBD2 (5 bases each). V was cut by 5 bases and J by 3 bases, with 14 bases left in between. The CDR3 contains 13 residues. Germline V lookup: CDR1 DFQATT, CDR2 SNEGSKA (reference sequence). DNA for the CDR3: TGCAGTGCTTTCAGGGACGGACTCTACGAGCAGTACTTC. Amino acid sequence: CSAFRDGLYEQYF.

In regard to this clonotype: A much larger clone is a single base away; this may be a read error. This sequence joins TRBV7-6 and TRBJ2-7, with 12 bases matching TRBD1. CDR3 length: 15 amino acids. Germline CDR1 is SGHVS and CDR2 is FNYEAQ. The CDR3 region has the DNA TGTGCCAACAGCGCCCCCGGGACAGGGGGCGCCGAGCAGTACTTC. Its protein product is CANSAPGTGGAEQYF.